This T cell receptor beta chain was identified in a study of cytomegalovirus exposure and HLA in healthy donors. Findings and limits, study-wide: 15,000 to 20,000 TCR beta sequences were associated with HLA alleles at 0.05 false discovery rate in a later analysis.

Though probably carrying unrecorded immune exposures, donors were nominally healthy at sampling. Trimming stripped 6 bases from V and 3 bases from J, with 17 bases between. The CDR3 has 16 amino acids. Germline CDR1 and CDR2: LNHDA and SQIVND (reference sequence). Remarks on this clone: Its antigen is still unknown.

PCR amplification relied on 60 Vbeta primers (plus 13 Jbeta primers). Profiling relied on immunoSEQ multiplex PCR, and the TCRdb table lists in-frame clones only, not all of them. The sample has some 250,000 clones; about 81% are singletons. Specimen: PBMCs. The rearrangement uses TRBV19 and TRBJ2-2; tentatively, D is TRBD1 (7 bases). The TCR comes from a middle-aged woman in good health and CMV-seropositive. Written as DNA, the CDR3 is TGTGCCAGTAGGCCCCAGGAGGGGGCCTACACCGGGGAGCTGTTTTTT. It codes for CASRPQEGAYTGELFF.